This T cell receptor (beta chain) was sequenced for a study of blood T cells in healthy people across ages. Findings of the study overall: Diversity estimated from one million T cells was considered an underestimate.

Note on this clonotype: Its specificity is unknown.

Germline CDR1 SGHRS, CDR2 YFSETQ. V was pared by 4 bases and J by 6 bases, with 10 bases of the junction left unmatched. The CDR3 consists of 14 residues. Samples had at least 6 million PBMCs isolated from them. It was with a sample-barcoded 5' primer and a J-beta primer mix that a second PCR of roughly 7 to 12 cycles was run. Each cDNA molecule carried a tag from a template-switch adaptor that contained 12 random nucleotides. TCRdb re-analysed the 5' RACE reads in MiXCR, keeping a single row per CDR3 protein. The repertoire has about a million distinct CDR3 sequences, under 50% of them found once; the top ten carry around an eighth.

The origin of this receptor is a young man in good health. V and J are TRBV5-1 and TRBJ2-7; 7 bases match TRBD1. What was sequenced was blood. The CDR3: CASSPGTAAGEQYF. The CDR3 DNA is TGCGCCAGCAGCCCCGGGACAGCTGCCGGCGAGCAGTACTTC. Variable domain in full (rest from reference TRBV5-1 and TRBJ2-7): KAGVTQTPRYLIKTRGQQVTLSCSPISGHRSVSWYQQTPGQGLQFLFEYFSETQRNKGNFPGRFSGRQFSNSRSEMNVSTLELGDSALYLCASSPGTAAGEQYFGPGTRLTVT.